The source of this TCR beta chain is a study of patients and donors after allogeneic stem cell transplantation. Deletions cut 4 bases from V and 4 bases from J, with 11 bases between. The CDR3 extends over 13 amino acids. CDR1 and CDR2 (germline): SGHDT, YYEEEE. TCRdb called the RT-PCR reads again in MiXCR, with one record for every CDR3 protein. Altogether hundreds of thousands of distinct CDR3 sequences are present, roughly 16% being singletons, with the ten largest covering 7.2%. The clonotype was recovered from a human donor who was either an allogeneic HSCT recipient or a stem cell or donor lymphocyte infusion donor (not recorded which). It is not recorded whose cells these are; they may come from a transplant donor. The chain couples TRBV5-6 to TRBJ1-2; no definite D call. The sample taken for sequencing was blood, either unsorted or a sorted T cell fraction (not recorded which). CDR3 loop: CASSPTDIYGYTF. The CDR3 nucleotides are TGTGCCAGCAGCCCTACTGACATCTATGGCTACACCTTC.